This T cell receptor (beta chain) originates from a study of shared clonotypes between healthy human individuals (dated by TCRdb to 2020 to 2022). In the study overall: A few men and a couple of women, aged 18 to 49 years, made up the cohort. Blood TCR repertoires of a handful of healthy adults were deeply sequenced to estimate repertoire size and the extent of clonotype sharing between individuals. To increase sequencing depth and limit assay-specific biases, TCR repertoire library preparation and sequencing were carried out by different laboratories using diverse techniques. Between about 0.9 and 10 billion PBMCs per donor were obtained by leukapheresis. General conclusions and limits of the study: The small number of donors limited the genetic and exposure-history diversity represented. Pairwise subsampling indicated that sequencing depth was expected to affect the degree of clonotype sharing among donors. Only blood was sampled, and tissue TCR repertoires likely differ from those in blood.

The CDR3 covers 13 residues, taking in both the cysteine and the phenylalanine. Only CDR3 DNA remains: 39 bases, in frame from the first base. V loses 2 bases of germline sequence and J loses 6 bases, and the interval between the two ends is 10 bases. Taken from the germline V gene, the CDR1 and CDR2 loops are MRHNA and SNTAGT. Using the deep immunoSEQ assay, TCR CDR3 regions were amplified from genomic DNA by multiplex PCR. Genomic DNA extracted from each cell subset was distributed evenly over all wells of several immunoSEQ 96-well plates, and each plate served as one replicate. Each replicate PCR for unsorted PBMC received roughly 300 ng genomic DNA, equal to approximately 30,000 T cell genomes. Ten immunoSEQ deep assay plates were used to sequence unsorted PBMC genomic DNA. The purified libraries were quantified using a Qubit 3.0 fluorometer, sized with a Bioanalyzer 2100, and then quantified again using the KAPA Library Quantification kit. Every immunoSEQ 96-well plate was sequenced on a separate single-read 150-cycle Illumina NextSeq 550 flow cell. Regarding the original processing steps: The immunoSEQ output contained only junctional sequences without quality scores, so filtering could not match that applied to full-length reads. To assign V/J genes and CDR3, sequences were annotated against IMGT germline references using PyIR, a Python wrapper for IgBLAST v1.9. Reads with weak V/J assignments (E-value above 1e-6), missing CDR3, stop codons, out-of-frame junctions, or ambiguous translated residues were removed. V3J clonotypes were defined as sequences sharing the same inferred V gene, J gene, and CDR3 amino acid sequence. Percentage overlap between repertoires was computed as shared unique clonotypes divided by the size of the smaller repertoire. Richness of each repertoire was evaluated using RTK rarefaction, the Chao1 estimator, and Recon v2.1 estimates of unobserved clonotypes. TCRdb mirrors the immuneACCESS table, restricted to in-frame sequences. Some clones are absent from its copies; in checked studies, under half trace to an unresolved V gene, and the reason for the others is unknown. V, J and clone size are those of that table, while D and trimming were read from the DNA. The sample table contains a few hundred thousand clones; only one count was recorded for roughly 85% of them. Jointly, the top ten make up approximately 12% of the sample.

Donors were healthy HIV-negative adults with no recently reported acute infections or vaccinations. Every donor was a Caucasian adult living in Nashville, Tennessee, USA. For unsorted samples, some 100 million PBMCs were counted and genomic DNA was extracted with the QIAamp DNA Blood Mini kit. Blood was obtained by leukapheresis, after which PBMCs were separated by Ficoll-Histopaque density gradient centrifugation and cryopreserved in liquid nitrogen vapor phase. Worth noting for this clone: This clone's antigen is unknown. Base qualities were left out, and no much larger clone turns up one base away.

The source material was PBMCs. The TCR originated in a woman aged 40 to 49 in good health. Some clones in this sample may be carry-over from other donors' samples. This chain is built from TRBV6-4 and TRBJ1-1; a tentative D call is TRBD1 (5 bases match). The DNA sequence reads TGTGCCAGCAGTGACCGGGACCTCCCTGAAGCTTTCTTT. This translates into CASSDRDLPEAFF.